These 26 T cell receptor beta chains were all obtained from the same sample, sequenced in a study of early T cells in non-severe SARS-CoV-2 infection. Each CDR3 protein is one row after TCRdb ran MiXCR on the 5' RACE reads. The sample has 20,000 to 25,000 distinct CDR3 sequences; roughly 6% are singletons. The sample comprised whole blood. The receptor set was obtained from an adult who was a healthcare worker with PCR-confirmed SARS-CoV-2 infection or an uninfected control (not recorded which).

This clonotype was observed a few times. The chain couples TRBV11-2 to TRBJ2-5, with TRBD2 identical over 7 bases. Germline V gene lookup returns CDR1 SGHAT and CDR2 FQNNGV. V lost 1 base to trimming and J lost 2 bases; unmatched junction nucleotides: 10. This CDR3 spans 17 amino acids. The chain's CDR3 is CASSLAYRGLLQETQYF. As DNA, the CDR3 is TGTGCCAGCAGCTTAGCTTACCGGGGACTACTACAAGAGACCCAGTACTTC.

This chain joins TRBV2 and TRBJ2-6; 7 bases map to TRBD2. CDR1 SNHLY and CDR2 FYNNEI come from the germline V gene. The CDR3 sequence is 19 residues long. V dropped 3 bases and J dropped 4; count of bases not matched to a gene: 15. CDR3 sequence reads: CASSERRGLSFNGANVLTF. The CDR3 DNA reads TGTGCCAGCAGTGAGAGGCGGGGACTATCTTTTAACGGGGCCAACGTCCTGACTTTC.

This clonotype was picked up a small number of times. The gene calls are TRBV2 and TRBJ1-1; D gene unclear. Germline values: CDR1 SNHLY, CDR2 FYNNEI. The V and J ends lost 6 bases and 1 base respectively, with 9 bases between them. The CDR3 is 13 amino acids. Here the CDR3 reads CASSDEGNTEAFF. CDR3 sequence (DNA): TGTGCCAGCAGCGACGAGGGGAACACTGAAGCTTTCTTT.

The sample holds many counts of this clonotype. This chain joins TRBV7-9 and TRBJ1-2; D remains unclear. Germline lookup yields CDR1 SEHNR and CDR2 FQNEAQ (reference sequence). Trimming left V 4 bases short and J 4 bases short, with 16 bases between. The CDR3 has 15 residues. CDR3 sequence reads: CASSSSGQIIYGYTF. In DNA form, the CDR3 reads TGTGCCAGCAGCTCCTCAGGCCAAATCATCTATGGCTACACCTTC.

This clonotype was counted at least ten times. The V call is TRBV12-3 or TRBV12-4, the J call TRBJ2-3; the D gene is possibly TRBD1 (5 bases). V was pared by 1 base and J by 2 bases, with 7 bases between. This CDR3 has 14 amino acids. Here the CDR3 DNA reads TGTGCCAGCAGTTTAGACAGGACCACAGATACGCAGTATTTT. The encoded protein is CASSLDRTTDTQYF.

This clonotype was detected ten times or more. J is TRBJ1-4 and V is TRBV6-5; D gene ambiguous. V dropped 10 bases and J dropped 0 bases, with 9 bases sitting between them. CDR1 and CDR2 (germline): MNHEY, SVGAGI. The CDR3 is 13 residues long. CDR3 amino acids: CANPTATNEKLFF. The CDR3 DNA follows: TGTGCCAACCCTACGGCAACTAATGAAAAACTGTTTTTT.

This clonotype was observed many times. This chain connects TRBV5-1 to TRBJ2-1, with 8 bases aligning to TRBD2. V dropped 5 bases and J dropped 3; count of bases not matched to a gene: 7. The CDR3 covers 15 residues. Germline V lookup: CDR1 SGHRS, CDR2 YFSETQ. The CDR3 loop is CASRPGTRNYNEQFF. The CDR3, as DNA: TGCGCCAGCAGACCCGGGACTAGAAACTACAATGAGCAGTTCTTC.

This chain uses TRBV3-1 with TRBJ1-3; no definite D call. Trimming cost V 1 base and J 6 bases, with 7 bases left between them. The CDR3 loop spans 13 amino acids. Germline V gene lookup returns CDR1 LGHDT and CDR2 YNNKEL (reference sequence). In nucleotides, the CDR3 is TGTGCCAGCAGCCAAGTCCAGGAAAACACCATATATTTT. It is translated as CASSQVQENTIYF.

J is TRBJ1-6 and V is TRBV7-2; D is unresolved. Between the trimmed V and J ends, which lost 1 base and 0 bases, there was a span of 7 bases. Per the germline V gene, CDR1 is SGHTA and CDR2 is FQGNSA. The CDR3 totals 16 residues. This CDR3 reads CASSLGQSSYNSPLHF. The CDR3 coding sequence is TGTGCCAGCAGCTTAGGGCAGAGCTCCTATAATTCACCCCTCCACTTT.

V is TRBV20-1 and J is TRBJ2-7, with D perhaps TRBD1 (6 bases). CDR3 length: 15 amino acids. The germline V gene has CDR1 DFQATT and CDR2 SNEGSKA (reference sequence). V lost 5 bases and J lost 6, with 23 bases in between. DNA for the CDR3: TGCAGTGCTCCCTCGGTAACAGGGAGTTCGCGCGAGCAGTACTTC. This sequence encodes CSAPSVTGSSREQYF.

This clonotype was seen at least ten times. This chain joins TRBV14 and TRBJ2-7; D possibly corresponds to TRBD1 (6 bases). There are 16 residues in the CDR3. V was cut by 1 base and J by 2 bases, with 15 bases left in between. Germline lookup yields CDR1 SGHDN and CDR2 FVKESK. The CDR3 here is CASSQGQDMHTYEQYF. The CDR3 DNA is TGTGCCAGCAGCCAAGGACAGGACATGCATACCTACGAGCAGTACTTC. Drawing the rest from reference TRBV14 and TRBJ2-7, the complete variable domain is EAGVTQFPSHSVIEKGQTVTLRCDPISGHDNLYWYRRVMGKEIKFLLHFVKESKQDESGMPNNRFLAERTGGTYSTLKVQPAELEDSGVYFCASSQGQDMHTYEQYFGPGTRLTVT.

J is TRBJ2-7 and V is TRBV6-5; 10 bases match TRBD2. Germline V gene data show CDR1 as MNHEY and CDR2 as SVGAGI. This CDR3 is built from 15 residues. Unmatched junction bases numbered 4, after V lost 1 base and J lost 4 bases. The CDR3 DNA reads TGTGCCAGCAGTTACTTCAGCGGGGGGGAGTACGAGCAGTACTTC. Amino acids: CASSYFSGGEYEQYF.

In this sample, this clonotype turned up many times. The V call is TRBV11-2, the J call TRBJ2-1; 10 nucleotides line up with TRBD2. The V gene's germline CDR1 is SGHAT and CDR2 FQNNGV. This CDR3 comprises 16 residues. Trimming at V came to 4 bases and at J to 9 bases, leaving 12 bases not matched to a gene. The CDR3 bases are TGTGCCAGCAGCTCAGGCAGCGGGGGGGCTTTTGGTGAGCAGTTCTTC. Amino acid sequence: CASSSGSGGAFGEQFF.

This clonotype has a handful of counts. CDR3 nucleotides: TGTGCCAGCAGCGTAGGCGGAAACACCATATATTTT. Its protein product is CASSVGGNTIYF. V and J are TRBV9 and TRBJ1-3, with no clear D. The length of the CDR3 is 12 residues. Between the trimmed V and J ends, which lost 0 bases and 4 bases, there was a span of 2 bases. Per the germline V gene, CDR1 is SGDLS and CDR2 is YYNGEE. The full variable domain, in which reference TRBV9 and TRBJ1-3 provide the parts outside the CDR3, is DSGVTQTPKHLITATGQRVTLRCSPRSGDLSVYWYQQSLDQGLQFLIQYYNGEERAKGNILERFSAQQFPDLHSELNLSSLELGDSALYFCASSVGGNTIYFGEGSWLTVV.

This clonotype was recorded at least ten times. The chain combines TRBV29-1 with TRBJ1-1, with D uncertain. Germline V gene lookup returns CDR1 SQVTM and CDR2 ANQGSEA. This CDR3 comprises 11 residues. V lost 7 bases and J lost 1, with 7 bases in between. For the CDR3, the DNA is TGCAGCGGGGCAAGGAACACTGAAGCTTTCTTT. Translated: CSGARNTEAFF.

This clonotype was seen ten or more times. The chain has TRBV7-9 and TRBJ1-2; 7 bases line up with TRBD1. Unmatched junction bases numbered 12, after V lost 4 bases and J lost 7 bases. Germline V gene sequence: CDR1 SEHNR, CDR2 FQNEAQ (reference sequence). The CDR3 covers 15 residues. CDR3 DNA sequence: TGTGCCAGCAGCTCCTATGGACAGGTCTCCGTTGGCTACACCTTC. Its protein is CASSSYGQVSVGYTF.

The chain links TRBV5-1 to TRBJ1-2, with D possibly TRBD1 on 6 matching bases. This CDR3 region has 15 residues. CDR1 and CDR2 from the germline V gene are SGHRS and YFSETQ. V was clipped by 4 bases and J by 0 bases, with 13 bases between them. This CDR3 is CASSGDRMSNYGYTF. In DNA form, the CDR3 reads TGCGCCAGCAGCGGAGACAGGATGTCTAACTATGGCTACACCTTC.

This clonotype appeared many times. The rearrangement uses TRBV15 and TRBJ1-3; tentative D call: TRBD1 (6 bases). The CDR3 extends over 15 amino acids. Germline V gives CDR1 LNHNV, CDR2 YYDKDF (reference sequence). V was trimmed by 1 base and J by 4 bases, leaving 11 bases between them. The CDR3 protein is CATSRGTGSGNTIYF. In DNA form, the CDR3 reads TGTGCCACCAGCAGAGGAACAGGGTCGGGAAACACCATATATTTT.

Ten or more counts support this clonotype. In nucleotides, the CDR3 is TGCGCCAGCAGCCGGAACACCGGGGAGCTGTTTTTT. This translates into CASSRNTGELFF. V gene TRBV4-1 combines with J gene TRBJ2-2; D is uncertain. The germline V gene encodes CDR1 MGHRA and CDR2 YSYEKL. Trimming removed 4 bases at V and 1 base at J, with 1 base between. This CDR3 region has 12 residues.

This clonotype was seen many times. The chain combines TRBV12-3 or TRBV12-4 with TRBJ1-3; D is ambiguous. The CDR3 runs to 15 residues. Trimming left V 3 bases short and J 0 bases short, with 9 bases between. CDR3 protein: CASSFYAGSGNTIYF. The CDR3 coding sequence is TGTGCCAGCAGTTTTTACGCGGGCTCTGGAAACACCATATATTTT.

This clonotype was observed at least ten times. The V and J genes are TRBV7-2 and TRBJ2-1; 11 bases line up with TRBD2. Germline V gene lookup returns CDR1 SGHTA and CDR2 FQGNSA. CDR3 length: 15 amino acids. V dropped 4 bases and J dropped 4; count of bases not matched to a gene: 3. The DNA for the CDR3 is TGTGCCAGCAGCTCTCTAGCGGGGGGTTACAATGAGCAGTTCTTC. This translates into CASSSLAGGYNEQFF.

This clonotype appeared a few times. The chain is built from TRBV6-5 and TRBJ1-3; 9 bases agree with TRBD1. The CDR3 is 16 amino acids. From germline, CDR1 is MNHEY and CDR2 SVGAGI. V was pared by 5 bases and J by 7 bases, with 12 bases of the junction left unmatched. In DNA form, the CDR3 reads TGTGCCAGCAGTACCCCGTGGGGACAGGGCGGCAACACCATATATTTT. Its protein product is CASSTPWGQGGNTIYF.

The sample holds a few counts of this clonotype. The chain has TRBV4-1 and TRBJ1-3; 8 nucleotides match TRBD1. J lost 4 bases, V lost 4 bases, and 12 bases had no gene match. Germline V CDR1 and CDR2: MGHRA, YSYEKL. The CDR3 spans 17 residues. CDR3 bases: TGCGCCAGCAGCCGCGGGGGATTCCGGGACAGGGGAAACACCATATATTTT. It translates to CASSRGGFRDRGNTIYF.

This clonotype was detected ten times or more. The gene calls are TRBV5-6 and TRBJ1-5; unclear D gene. The CDR3 is 15 amino acids. Germline CDR1 SGHDT, CDR2 YYEEEE. Trimming removed 2 bases from V and 1 base from J, with 10 bases in between. The DNA for the CDR3 is TGTGCCAGCAGCTTCTCGGCGCGGAGCAATCAGCCCCAGCATTTT. Encoded protein: CASSFSARSNQPQHF.

At least ten counts were recorded for this clonotype. The gene calls are TRBV19 and TRBJ1-4; a weak D match, TRBD1 (5 bases). CDR1 LNHDA and CDR2 SQIVND come from the germline V gene (reference sequence). Trimming left V 2 bases short and J 5 bases short, with 18 bases between. This CDR3 contains 17 residues. CDR3 DNA: TGTGCCAGTAGTATAACATCACTGGGACGGCAAAATGAAAAACTGTTTTTT. Translated: CASSITSLGRQNEKLFF. The complete variable domain, with remaining parts taken from reference TRBV19 and TRBJ1-4, reads DGGITQSPKYLFRKEGQNVTLSCEQNLNHDAMYWYRQDPGQGLRLIYYSQIVNDFQKGDIAEGYSVSREKKESFPLTVTSAQKNPTAFYLCASSITSLGRQNEKLFFGSGTQLSVL.

The chain uses TRBV20-1 and TRBJ1-2, with D possibly TRBD1 on 5 matching bases. This CDR3 comprises 12 residues. Germline lookup yields CDR1 DFQATT and CDR2 SNEGSKA (reference sequence). V shed 8 bases and J shed 4 bases, with 14 bases lying between them. The CDR3 sequence is CSPDFGAYGYTF. CDR3 DNA sequence: TGCAGTCCAGATTTCGGGGCCTATGGCTACACCTTC.